This T cell receptor beta chain was obtained from a study of Ad26.COV2.S vaccination and SARS-CoV-2 variants. Method: immunoSEQ multiplex PCR; TCRdb's copy keeps in-frame clones and lacks some. The profile covers some 190,000 clones, with roughly nine tenths appearing a single time and under 7.5% taken by the ten largest. Note on this clone: Its antigen remains unknown.

Study-wide results and limits: Recipients given vaccine exceeded placebo recipients in spike-specific TCR breadth. An underestimation of total T cell responses may have resulted from the TCR breadth and depth analyses. Reported post-vaccination CD8+ and CD4+ T cell responses to spike showed substantial breadth. People who got the vaccine or the placebo had similar non-spike TCR breadth.

The sequence was obtained from a human donor who had recovered from COVID-19. The sequencing used peripheral blood, collected after recovery from COVID-19.

The CDR3 sequence: CASSPGLGNEQFF. CDR3 in DNA: TGTGCCAGCAGCCCCGGACTAGGGAATGAGCAGTTCTTC. The chain is built from TRBV7-3 and TRBJ2-1, with 7 bases aligning to TRBD2. CDR1 is SGHTA and CDR2 is FQGTGA in the germline V gene. The CDR3 length is 13 residues. V shed 5 bases and J 7 bases; nucleotides not matched to a gene: 5.